This T cell receptor (beta chain) stems from a study of metastatic and nonmetastatic thyroid tumors. TCRdb re-called the PCR reads through MiXCR. This table has about 82,000 clones, approximately 12% appearing once. This clone was seen only a few times. An end of the junction does not agree with germline; a read error may underlie this. Each patient came to thyroid surgery without any prior treatment (of any kind). CDR1 is SQVTM and CDR2 is ANQGSEA in the germline V gene. The CDR3 is 14 amino acids. The specimen sequenced was tumor tissue. The chain uses TRBV29-1 and TRBJ1-5; 9 bases are shared with TRBD1. The TCR was taken from a female donor with papillary thyroid cancer or a benign thyroid nodule (not recorded which). Some clones in this sample may be carry-over from other donors' samples. The CDR3 DNA reads as TGCAGCGCTGCGGACAGGGGATCAAATCAGCACCAGCATTTT. It specifies CSAADRGSNQHQHF. Together with reference TRBV29-1 and TRBJ1-5, the CDR3 gives the full variable domain: SAVISQKPSRDICQRGTSLTIQCQVDSQVTMMFWYRQQPGQSLTLIATANQGSEATYESGFVIDKFPISRPNLTFSTLTVSNMSPEDSSIYLCSAADRGSNQHQHFGDGTRLSIL.